This TCR beta chain was observed in a study of cytomegalovirus exposure and HLA in healthy donors. Study findings and constraints: Reportedly, cytomegalovirus status was diagnosed with high sensitivity and specificity. At a 0.05 false discovery rate, a later analysis found 16,951 TCR beta sequences to be associated with HLA alleles.

The PCR was carried out with 60 Vbeta primers and 13 Jbeta primers. The method was immunoSEQ multiplex PCR; TCRdb's version includes in-frame clones alone and lacks a portion of them. The repertoire holds roughly 100,000 clones, with roughly 85% as singletons. In germline, CDR1 is LNHDA, CDR2 SQIVND (reference sequence). The CDR3 has 14 residues. V lost 6 bases, J lost 5 bases, and 7 bases stayed unmatched. About this clone itself: The antigen remains unidentified.

The clonotype was recovered from a man aged 25-45 years in good health and CMV-seronegative. The chain links TRBV19 to TRBJ2-5, with TRBD2 identical over 9 bases. The sequencing input was PBMCs. DNA of the CDR3: TGTGCCAGTAGCCGTCTAGCGGGGCGGGAGACCCAGTACTTC. Residues: CASSRLAGRETQYF.